The 8 T cell receptor beta chains below were found in one sample sequenced in a study of T cells expressing NK-cell markers. TCRdb reprocessed the 5' RACE reads and keeps a single row for each CDR3 protein, giving no DNA. The sample data list roughly 150,000 distinct CDR3 sequences. Sequenced: blood T cells: a sorted CD56 or NKG2C T cell subset, CD4+ or CD8+ T cells, or bulk PBMC T cells (not recorded which). The receptors derive from a woman between 18 and 75 years old in good health.

The chain is built from TRBV2 and TRBJ2-2; the TCRdb call, TRBD1, lacks DNA for checking. CDR1 SNHLY and CDR2 FYNNEI come from the germline V gene. CDR3 size: 15 residues. The CDR3 sequence is CASMVGTVNTGELFF.

The CDR3 sequence: CASSLSSGGLYEQYF. V is TRBV28 and J is TRBJ2-7; TCRdb designates TRBD2, a call that cannot be tested without DNA. Germline CDR1 is MDHEN and CDR2 is SYDVKM. The CDR3 totals 15 residues.

The V and J genes are TRBV4-2 and TRBJ2-7; checking the TCRdb D call of TRBD1 is not possible without DNA. The germline V gene encodes CDR1 LGHNA and CDR2 YNFKEQ. This CDR3 is 17 amino acids long. CDR3 sequence reads: CASSQAHVGGFSYEQYF.

The V call is TRBV7-2, the J call TRBJ2-7; the D gene TCRdb calls, TRBD2, cannot be checked with no DNA. This CDR3 region has 15 residues. Germline lookup yields CDR1 SGHTA and CDR2 FQGNSA. The CDR3 sequence: CASSPRGGGVYEKYF.

This chain uses TRBV29-1 with TRBJ2-3. The CDR3 length is 13 residues. Germline CDR1 reads SQVTM; CDR2 reads ANQGSEA. CDR3 sequence reads: CSVRMRFTDTQYF.

The rearrangement joins TRBV20-1 to TRBJ1-1. CDR3 size: 14 residues. Germline-derived CDR1 and CDR2 are DFQATT and SNEGSKA (reference sequence). CDR3 sequence: CSASLHGGSAEAFF.

This chain joins TRBV18 and TRBJ1-2. Germline-derived CDR1 and CDR2 are KGHSH and LQKENI. This CDR3 has 13 amino acids. The CDR3 here is CASSPKAGYGYTF.

The chain links TRBV20-1 to TRBJ1-4; the D gene TCRdb calls, TRBD1, cannot be checked with no DNA. This CDR3 comprises 12 residues. The germline V gene has CDR1 DFQATT and CDR2 SNEGSKA (reference sequence). This CDR3 reads CSASNGQEKLFF.